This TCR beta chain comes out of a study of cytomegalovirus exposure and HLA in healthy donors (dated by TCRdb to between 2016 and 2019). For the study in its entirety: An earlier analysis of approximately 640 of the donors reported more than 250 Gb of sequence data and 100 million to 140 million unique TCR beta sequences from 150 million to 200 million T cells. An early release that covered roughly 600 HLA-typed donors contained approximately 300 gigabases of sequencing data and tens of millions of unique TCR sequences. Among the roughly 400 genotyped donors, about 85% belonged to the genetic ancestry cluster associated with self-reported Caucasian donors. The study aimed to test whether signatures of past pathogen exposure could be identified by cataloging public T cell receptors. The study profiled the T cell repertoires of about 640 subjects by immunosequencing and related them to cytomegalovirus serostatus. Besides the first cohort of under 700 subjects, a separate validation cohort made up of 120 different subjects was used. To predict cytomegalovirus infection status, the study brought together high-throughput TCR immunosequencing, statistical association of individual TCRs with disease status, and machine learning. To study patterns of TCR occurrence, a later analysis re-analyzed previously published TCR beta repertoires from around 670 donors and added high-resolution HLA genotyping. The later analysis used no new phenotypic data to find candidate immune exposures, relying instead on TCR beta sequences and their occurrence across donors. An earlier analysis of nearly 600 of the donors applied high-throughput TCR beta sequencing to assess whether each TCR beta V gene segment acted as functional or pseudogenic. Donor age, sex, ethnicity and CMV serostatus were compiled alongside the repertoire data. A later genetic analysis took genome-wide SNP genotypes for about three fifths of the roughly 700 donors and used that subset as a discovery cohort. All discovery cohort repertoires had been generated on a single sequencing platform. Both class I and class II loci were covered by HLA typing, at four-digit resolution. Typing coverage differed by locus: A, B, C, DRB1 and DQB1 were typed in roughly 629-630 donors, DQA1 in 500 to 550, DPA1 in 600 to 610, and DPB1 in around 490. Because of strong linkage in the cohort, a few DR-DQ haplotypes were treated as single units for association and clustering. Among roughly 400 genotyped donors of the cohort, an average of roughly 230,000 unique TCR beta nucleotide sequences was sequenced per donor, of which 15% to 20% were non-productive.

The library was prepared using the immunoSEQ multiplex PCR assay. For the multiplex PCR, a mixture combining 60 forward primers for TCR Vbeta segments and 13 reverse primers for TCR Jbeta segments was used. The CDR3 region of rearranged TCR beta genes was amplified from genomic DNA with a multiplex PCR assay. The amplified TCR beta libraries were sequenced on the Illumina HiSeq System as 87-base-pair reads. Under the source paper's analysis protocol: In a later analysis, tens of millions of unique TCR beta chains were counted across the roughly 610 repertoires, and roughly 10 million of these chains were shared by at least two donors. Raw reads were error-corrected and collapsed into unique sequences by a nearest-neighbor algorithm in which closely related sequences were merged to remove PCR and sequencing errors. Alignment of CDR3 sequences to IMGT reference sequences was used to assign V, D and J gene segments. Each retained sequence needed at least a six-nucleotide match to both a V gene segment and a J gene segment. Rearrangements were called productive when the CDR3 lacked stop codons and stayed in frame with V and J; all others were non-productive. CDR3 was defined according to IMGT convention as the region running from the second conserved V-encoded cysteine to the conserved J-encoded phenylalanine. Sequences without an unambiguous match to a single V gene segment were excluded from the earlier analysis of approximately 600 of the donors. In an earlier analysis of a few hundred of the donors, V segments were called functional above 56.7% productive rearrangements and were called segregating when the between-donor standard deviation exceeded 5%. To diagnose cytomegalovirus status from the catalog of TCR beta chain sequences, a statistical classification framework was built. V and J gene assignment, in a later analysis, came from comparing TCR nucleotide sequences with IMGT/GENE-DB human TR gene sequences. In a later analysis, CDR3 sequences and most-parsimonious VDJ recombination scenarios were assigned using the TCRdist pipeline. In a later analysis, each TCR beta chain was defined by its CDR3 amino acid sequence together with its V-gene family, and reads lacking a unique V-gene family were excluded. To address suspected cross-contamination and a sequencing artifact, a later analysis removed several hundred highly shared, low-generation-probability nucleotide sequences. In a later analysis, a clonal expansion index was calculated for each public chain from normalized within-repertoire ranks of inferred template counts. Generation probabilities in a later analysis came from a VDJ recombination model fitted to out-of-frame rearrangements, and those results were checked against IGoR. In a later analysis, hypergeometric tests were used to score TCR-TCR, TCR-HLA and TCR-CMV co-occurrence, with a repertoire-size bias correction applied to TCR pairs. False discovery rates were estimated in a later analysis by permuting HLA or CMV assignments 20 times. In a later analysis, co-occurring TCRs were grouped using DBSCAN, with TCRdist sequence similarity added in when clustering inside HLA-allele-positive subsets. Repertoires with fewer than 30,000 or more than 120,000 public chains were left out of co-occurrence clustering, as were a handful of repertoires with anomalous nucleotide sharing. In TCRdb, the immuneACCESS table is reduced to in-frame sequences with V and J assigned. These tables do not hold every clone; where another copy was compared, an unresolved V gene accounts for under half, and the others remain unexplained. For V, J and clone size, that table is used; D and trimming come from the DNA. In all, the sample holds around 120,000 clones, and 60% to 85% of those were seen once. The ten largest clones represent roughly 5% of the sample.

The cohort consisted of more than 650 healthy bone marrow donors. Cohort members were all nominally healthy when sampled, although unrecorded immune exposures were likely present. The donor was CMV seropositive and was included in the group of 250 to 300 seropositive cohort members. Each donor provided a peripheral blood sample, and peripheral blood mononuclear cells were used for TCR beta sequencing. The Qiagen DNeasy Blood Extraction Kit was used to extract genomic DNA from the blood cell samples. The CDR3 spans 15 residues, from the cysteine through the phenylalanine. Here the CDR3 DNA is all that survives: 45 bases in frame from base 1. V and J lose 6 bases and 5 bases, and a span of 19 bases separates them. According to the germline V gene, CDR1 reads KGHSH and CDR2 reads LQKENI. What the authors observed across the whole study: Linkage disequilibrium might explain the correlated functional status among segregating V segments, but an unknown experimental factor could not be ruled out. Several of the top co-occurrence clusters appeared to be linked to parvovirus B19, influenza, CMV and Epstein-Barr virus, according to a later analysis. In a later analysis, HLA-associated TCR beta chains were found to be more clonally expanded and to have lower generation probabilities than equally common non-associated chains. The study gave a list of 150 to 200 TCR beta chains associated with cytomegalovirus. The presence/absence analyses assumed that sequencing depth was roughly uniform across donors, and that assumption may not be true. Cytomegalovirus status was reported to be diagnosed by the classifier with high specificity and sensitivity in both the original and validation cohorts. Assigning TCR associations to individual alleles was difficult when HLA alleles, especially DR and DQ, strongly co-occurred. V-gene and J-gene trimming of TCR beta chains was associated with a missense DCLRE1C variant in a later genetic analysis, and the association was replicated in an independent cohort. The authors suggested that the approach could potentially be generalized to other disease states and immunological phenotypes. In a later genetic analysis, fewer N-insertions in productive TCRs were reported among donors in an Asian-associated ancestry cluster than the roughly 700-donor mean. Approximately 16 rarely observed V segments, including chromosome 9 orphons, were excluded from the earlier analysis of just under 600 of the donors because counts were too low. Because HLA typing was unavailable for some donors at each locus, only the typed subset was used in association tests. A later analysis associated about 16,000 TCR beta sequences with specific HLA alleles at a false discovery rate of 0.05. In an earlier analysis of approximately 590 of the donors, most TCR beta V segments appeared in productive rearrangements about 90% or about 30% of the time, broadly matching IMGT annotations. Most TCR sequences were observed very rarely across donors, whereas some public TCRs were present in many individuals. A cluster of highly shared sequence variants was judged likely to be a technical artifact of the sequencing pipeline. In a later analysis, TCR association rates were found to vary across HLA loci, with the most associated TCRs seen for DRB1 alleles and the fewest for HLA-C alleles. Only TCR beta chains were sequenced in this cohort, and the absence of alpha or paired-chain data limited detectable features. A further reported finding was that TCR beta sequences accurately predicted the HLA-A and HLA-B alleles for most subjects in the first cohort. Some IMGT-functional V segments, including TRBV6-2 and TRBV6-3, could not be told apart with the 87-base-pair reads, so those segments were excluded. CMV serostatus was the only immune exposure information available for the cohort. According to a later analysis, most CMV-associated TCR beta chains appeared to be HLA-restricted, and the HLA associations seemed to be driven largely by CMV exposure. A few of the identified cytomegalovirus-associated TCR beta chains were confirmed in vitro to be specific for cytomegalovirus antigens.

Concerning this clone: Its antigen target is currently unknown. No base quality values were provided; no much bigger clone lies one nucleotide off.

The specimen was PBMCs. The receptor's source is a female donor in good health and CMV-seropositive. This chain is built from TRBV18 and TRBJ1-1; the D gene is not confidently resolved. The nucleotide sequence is TGTGCCAGCTCGCCGTTAGCGGGGAGTCTGACTGAAGCTTTCTTT. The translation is CASSPLAGSLTEAFF.